The sequence of this T cell receptor (beta chain) was determined in a study of T cell responses to AZD1222 COVID-19 vaccine. The overall study: Second doses were pooled across both intervals (about 4 or about 12 weeks). Study-wide results and limits: Baseline antibody screening turned up just six or seven seropositive AZD1222 recipients. Distributed over spike, vaccine-associated CD4 TCRs predominated at 160-218 and 743-854.

The CDR3 spans 15 residues. Germline V lookup: CDR1 LGHDT, CDR2 YNNKEL (reference sequence). V was cut by 3 bases and J by 0 bases, with 9 bases left in between. The table came from immunoSEQ multiplex PCR; TCRdb's copy has only in-frame clones and leaves some out. This sample has some 180,000 clones, with 85% to 95% found just once. To note about this clone: Its target is unknown.

This TCR was recovered from an adult in good health. V usage is TRBV3-1 (or the pseudogene TRBV3-2) and J usage is TRBJ1-3; D is uncertain. The material was peripheral blood, obtained on day 0 of AZD1222 vaccination. Here the CDR3 reads CASSQALISGNTIYF. The CDR3 DNA follows: TGTGCCAGCAGCCAGGCCTTAATCTCTGGAAACACCATATATTTT.